This T cell receptor beta chain was identified during a study of T cell responses to AZD1222 COVID-19 vaccine. Here immunoSEQ multiplex PCR was the method, and the copy in TCRdb shows in-frame clones only, minus some. The data hold about 140,000 clones, with under 95% observed a single time. Trimming at V came to 5 bases and at J to 2 bases, leaving 11 bases not matched to a gene. This CDR3 spans 16 amino acids. The germline V gene encodes CDR1 LNHDA and CDR2 SQIVND (reference sequence). The specimen was peripheral blood, collected on day 0 of AZD1222 vaccination. The chain links TRBV19 to TRBJ1-2; the match to TRBD1 covers 7 bases. The clonotype originates from an adult in good health. CDR3 bases: TGTGCCAGTAGTCGCGTCGGGACAGCTTCCAACTATGGCTACACCTTC. Protein: CASSRVGTASNYGYTF.